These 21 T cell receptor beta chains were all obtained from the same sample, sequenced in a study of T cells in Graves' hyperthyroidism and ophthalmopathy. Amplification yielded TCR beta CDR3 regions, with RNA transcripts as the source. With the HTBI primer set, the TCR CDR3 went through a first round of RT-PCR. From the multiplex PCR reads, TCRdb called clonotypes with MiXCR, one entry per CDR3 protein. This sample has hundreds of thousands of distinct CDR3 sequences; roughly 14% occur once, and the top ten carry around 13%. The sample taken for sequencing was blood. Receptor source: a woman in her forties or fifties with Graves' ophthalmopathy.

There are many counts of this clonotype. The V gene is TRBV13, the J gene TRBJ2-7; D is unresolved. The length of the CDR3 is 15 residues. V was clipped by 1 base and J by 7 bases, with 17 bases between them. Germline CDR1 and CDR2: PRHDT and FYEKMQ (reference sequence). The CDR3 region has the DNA TGTGCCAGCAGCTTAGAAGGGTGGGCCCGGAATGAGCAGTACTTC. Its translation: CASSLEGWARNEQYF.

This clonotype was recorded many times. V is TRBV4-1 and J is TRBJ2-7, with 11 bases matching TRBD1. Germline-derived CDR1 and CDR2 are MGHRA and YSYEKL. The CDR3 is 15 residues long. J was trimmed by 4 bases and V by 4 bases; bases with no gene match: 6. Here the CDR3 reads CASSLGQGAGYEQYF. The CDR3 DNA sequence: TGCGCCAGCAGCCTAGGACAGGGGGCCGGGTACGAGCAGTACTTC.

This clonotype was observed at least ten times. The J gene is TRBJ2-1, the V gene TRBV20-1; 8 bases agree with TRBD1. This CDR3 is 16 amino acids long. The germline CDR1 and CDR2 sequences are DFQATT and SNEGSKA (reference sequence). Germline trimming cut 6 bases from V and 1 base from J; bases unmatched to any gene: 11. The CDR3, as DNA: TGCAGTGCCATTAAACTCGGACAGGGTTCCTACAATGAGCAGTTCTTC. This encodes CSAIKLGQGSYNEQFF.

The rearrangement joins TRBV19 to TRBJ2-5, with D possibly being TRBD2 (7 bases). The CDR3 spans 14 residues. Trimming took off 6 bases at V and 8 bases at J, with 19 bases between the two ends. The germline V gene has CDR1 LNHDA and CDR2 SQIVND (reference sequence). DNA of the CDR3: TGTGCCAGTAGGCCCAATGCGCGGGGGCGCACCCAGTACTTC. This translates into CASRPNARGRTQYF.

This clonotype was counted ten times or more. CDR3 nucleotide sequence: TGTGCCAGCAGTTTACAGGGGCATCAGCCCCAGCATTTT. It specifies CASSLQGHQPQHF. The chain recombines TRBV27 with TRBJ1-5; D might be TRBD1 (6 bases). The CDR3 covers 13 residues. The V end was cut by 2 bases, the J end by 5 bases, with 7 bases between. The germline CDR1 and CDR2 sequences are MNHEY and SMNVEV (reference sequence).

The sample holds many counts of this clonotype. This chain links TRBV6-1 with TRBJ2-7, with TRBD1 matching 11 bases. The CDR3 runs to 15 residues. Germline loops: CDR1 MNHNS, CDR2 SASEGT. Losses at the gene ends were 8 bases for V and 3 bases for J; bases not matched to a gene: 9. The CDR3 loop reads CASSRTGGDNYEQYF. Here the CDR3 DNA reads TGTGCCAGCTCCCGGACAGGGGGCGATAACTACGAGCAGTACTTC.

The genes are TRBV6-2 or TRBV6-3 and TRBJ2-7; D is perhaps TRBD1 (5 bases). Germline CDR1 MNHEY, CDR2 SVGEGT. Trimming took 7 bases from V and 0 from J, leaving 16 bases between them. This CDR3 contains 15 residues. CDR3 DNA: TGTGCCAGCAAAGGGGCGGCTTCAGCCTCCTACGAGCAGTACTTC. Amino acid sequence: CASKGAASASYEQYF.

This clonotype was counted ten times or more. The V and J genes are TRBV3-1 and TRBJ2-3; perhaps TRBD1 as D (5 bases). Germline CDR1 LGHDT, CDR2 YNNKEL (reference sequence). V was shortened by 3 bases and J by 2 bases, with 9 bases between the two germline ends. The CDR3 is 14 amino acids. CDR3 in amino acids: CASSHDSDTDTQYF. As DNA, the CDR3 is TGTGCCAGCAGCCATGACAGTGACACAGATACGCAGTATTTT.

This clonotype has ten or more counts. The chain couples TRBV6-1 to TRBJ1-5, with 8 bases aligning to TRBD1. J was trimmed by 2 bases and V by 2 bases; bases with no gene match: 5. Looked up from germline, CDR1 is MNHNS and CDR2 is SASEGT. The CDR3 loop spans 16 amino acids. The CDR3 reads CASSEKVTGGNQPQHF. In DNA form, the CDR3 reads TGTGCCAGCAGTGAAAAAGTGACAGGGGGCAATCAGCCCCAGCATTTT.

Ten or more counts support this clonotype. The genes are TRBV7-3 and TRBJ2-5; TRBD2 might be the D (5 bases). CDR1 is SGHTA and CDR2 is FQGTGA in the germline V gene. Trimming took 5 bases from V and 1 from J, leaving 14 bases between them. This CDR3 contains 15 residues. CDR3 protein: CASSPQPGSQETQYF. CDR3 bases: TGTGCCAGCAGCCCACAGCCGGGAAGCCAAGAGACCCAGTACTTC.

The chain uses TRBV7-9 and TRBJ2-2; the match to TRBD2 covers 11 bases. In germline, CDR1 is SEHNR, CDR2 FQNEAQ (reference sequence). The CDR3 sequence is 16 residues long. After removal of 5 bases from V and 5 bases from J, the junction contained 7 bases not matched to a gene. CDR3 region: CASSRIAGGPTGELFF. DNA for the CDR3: TGTGCCAGCAGCCGGATAGCGGGAGGGCCGACCGGGGAGCTGTTTTTT.

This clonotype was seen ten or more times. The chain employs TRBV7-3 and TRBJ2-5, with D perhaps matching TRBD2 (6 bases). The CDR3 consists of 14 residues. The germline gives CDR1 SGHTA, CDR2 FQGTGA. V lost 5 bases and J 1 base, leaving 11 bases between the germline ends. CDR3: CASSRDSIQETQYF. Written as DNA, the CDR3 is TGTGCCAGCAGCAGGGACTCTATCCAAGAGACCCAGTACTTC.

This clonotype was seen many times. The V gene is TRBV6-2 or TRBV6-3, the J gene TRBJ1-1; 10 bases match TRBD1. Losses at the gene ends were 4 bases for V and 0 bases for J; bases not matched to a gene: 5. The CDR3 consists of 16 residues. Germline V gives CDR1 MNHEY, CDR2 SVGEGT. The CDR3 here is CASSLATGGLNTEAFF. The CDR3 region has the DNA TGTGCCAGCAGTTTGGCGACAGGGGGCCTGAACACTGAAGCTTTCTTT.

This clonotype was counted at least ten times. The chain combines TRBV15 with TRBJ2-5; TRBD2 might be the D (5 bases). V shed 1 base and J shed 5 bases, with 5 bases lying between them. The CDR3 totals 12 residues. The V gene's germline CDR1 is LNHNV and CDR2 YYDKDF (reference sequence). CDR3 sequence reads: CATSRGEETQYF. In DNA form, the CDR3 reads TGTGCCACCAGCAGAGGGGAGGAGACCCAGTACTTC.

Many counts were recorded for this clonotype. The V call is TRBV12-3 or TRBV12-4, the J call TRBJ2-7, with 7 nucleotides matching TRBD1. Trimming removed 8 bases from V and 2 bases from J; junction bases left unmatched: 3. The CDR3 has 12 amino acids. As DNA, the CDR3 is TGTGCCAGCGCCCAGGGGGCCTACGAGCAGTACTTC. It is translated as CASAQGAYEQYF.

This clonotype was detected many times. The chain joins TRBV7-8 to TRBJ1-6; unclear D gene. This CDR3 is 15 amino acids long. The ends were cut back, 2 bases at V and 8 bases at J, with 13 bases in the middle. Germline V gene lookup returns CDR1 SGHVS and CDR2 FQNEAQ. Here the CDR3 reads CASSLYGVRDSPLHF. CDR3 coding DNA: TGTGCCAGCAGCTTATATGGAGTGAGGGATTCACCCCTCCACTTT.

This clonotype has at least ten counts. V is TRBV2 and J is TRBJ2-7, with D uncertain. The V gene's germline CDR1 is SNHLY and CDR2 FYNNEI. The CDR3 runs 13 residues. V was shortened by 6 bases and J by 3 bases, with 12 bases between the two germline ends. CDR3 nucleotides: TGTGCCAGCAGCCCTCAGAGCGTCTACGAGCAGTACTTC. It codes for CASSPQSVYEQYF.

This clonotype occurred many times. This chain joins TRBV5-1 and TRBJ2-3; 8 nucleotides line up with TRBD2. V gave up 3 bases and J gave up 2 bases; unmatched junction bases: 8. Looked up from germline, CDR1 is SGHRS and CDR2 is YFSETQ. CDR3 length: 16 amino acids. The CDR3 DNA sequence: TGCGCCAGCAGCTCTATAGCGGGGCAGAACACAGATACGCAGTATTTT. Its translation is CASSSIAGQNTDTQYF.

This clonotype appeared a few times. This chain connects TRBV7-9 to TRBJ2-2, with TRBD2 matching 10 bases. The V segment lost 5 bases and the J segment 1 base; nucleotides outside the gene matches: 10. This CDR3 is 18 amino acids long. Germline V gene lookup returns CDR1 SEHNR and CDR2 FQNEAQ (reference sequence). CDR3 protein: CASSPWTSGSLNTGELFF. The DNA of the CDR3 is TGTGCCAGCAGCCCGTGGACTAGCGGTAGCTTGAACACCGGGGAGCTGTTTTTT.

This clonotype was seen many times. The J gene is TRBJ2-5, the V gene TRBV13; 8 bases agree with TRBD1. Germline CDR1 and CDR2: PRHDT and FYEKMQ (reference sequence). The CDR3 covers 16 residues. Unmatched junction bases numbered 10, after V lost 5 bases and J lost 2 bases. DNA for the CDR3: TGTGCCAGCAGCCCCCGGGACAGGTTCGGGCAAGAGACCCAGTACTTC. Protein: CASSPRDRFGQETQYF.

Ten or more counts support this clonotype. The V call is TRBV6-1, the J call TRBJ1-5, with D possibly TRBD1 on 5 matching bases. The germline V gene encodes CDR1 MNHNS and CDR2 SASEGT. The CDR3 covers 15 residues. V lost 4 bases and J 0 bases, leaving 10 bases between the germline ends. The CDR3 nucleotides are TGTGCCAGCAGTGTGGAGGGGAATAGCAATCAGCCCCAGCATTTT. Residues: CASSVEGNSNQPQHF.